These T cell receptor beta chains were read from a single sample in a study of blood T cell repertoires in COVID-19. The repertoire was sequenced with immunoSEQ multiplex PCR; TCRdb's copy has only in-frame clones and lacks some. The sample includes approximately 26,000 clones, roughly nine tenths of them seen just once. Sequenced: peripheral blood. These receptors all stem from a man between 65 and 80 years old with active COVID-19. The conserved cysteine and the conserved F or W are not part of the CDR3 here. The order of the fields is clone size, V gene, J gene, CDR3 protein. For some rows the clone size is stated as once, few or many, or as a class when expanded; others skip it.

size: -
V: TRBV12-5
J: TRBJ1-4
CDR3: ASAGQVHEKLF

size: -
V: TRBV27
J: TRBJ1-6
CDR3: ASSPMGRSYNSPLH

size: once
V: TRBV5-4
J: TRBJ1-1
CDR3: ASSWDRMNTEAF

size: -
V: TRBV2
J: TRBJ1-4
CDR3: ASMDRGEKLF

size: -
V: TRBV19
J: TRBJ1-6
CDR3: ASSIDLDSPLH

size: -
V: TRBV7-2
J: TRBJ2-7
CDR3: ASSPRLAGVYEQY

size: -
V: TRBV3-1/TRBV3-2
J: TRBJ2-1
CDR3: ASSLGLAQQF

size: -
V: TRBV7-9
J: TRBJ1-2
CDR3: ASSPMGQGNGYT

size: -
V: TRBV9
J: TRBJ1-1
CDR3: ASSVDEWDRGPNTEAF

size: -
V: TRBV5-4
J: TRBJ2-5
CDR3: ASSVPSPAGVYQETQY

size: -
V: TRBV9
J: TRBJ1-1
CDR3: ASSRTVGFSTEAF

size: -
V: TRBV5-8
J: TRBJ1-2
CDR3: ASSLAGDPRGYT

size: -
V: TRBV18
J: TRBJ1-2
CDR3: ASSPLANRGANNYGYT

size: -
V: TRBV3-1/TRBV3-2
J: TRBJ1-1
CDR3: ASSQDQEFTDTEAF

size: -
V: TRBV3-1/TRBV3-2
J: TRBJ2-7
CDR3: ASSRGQAIYEQY

size: -
V: TRBV6-5
J: TRBJ2-7
CDR3: ASLGGGLSYEQY

size: once
V: TRBV5-5
J: TRBJ2-7
CDR3: ASSPGTGPYEQY

size: -
V: TRBV9
J: TRBJ2-2
CDR3: ASSVPSLGQGNTGELF

size: -
V: TRBV15
J: TRBJ2-7
CDR3: ATSRDSLGQTPEQY

size: -
V: TRBV18
J: TRBJ1-2
CDR3: ASSPVWGQGYT

size: -
V: TRBV4-1
J: TRBJ1-2
CDR3: ASSQEPGRGGYT

size: -
V: TRBV9
J: TRBJ2-5
CDR3: ASSRTTLETQY

size: -
V: TRBV5-4
J: TRBJ1-3
CDR3: ASSPDRRNTIY

size: -
V: TRBV2
J: TRBJ2-7
CDR3: ASTLTGGSYEQY

size: -
V: TRBV4-2
J: TRBJ2-3
CDR3: ASSRPGQSPTDTQY

size: -
V: TRBV12-3/TRBV12-4
J: TRBJ2-5
CDR3: ASSLRGSETQY

size: -
V: TRBV4-1
J: TRBJ2-7
CDR3: ASSQDSRDPYEQY

size: -
V: TRBV10-3
J: TRBJ1-1
CDR3: AISESSGTLNTEAF

size: -
V: TRBV7-2
J: TRBJ2-7
CDR3: ASSSLPARQPYSYEQY

size: -
V: TRBV5-4
J: TRBJ2-7
CDR3: ASSNRTGNYEQY

size: -
V: TRBV14
J: TRBJ2-7
CDR3: ASSLSGGVLYEQY

size: -
V: TRBV7-6
J: TRBJ2-3
CDR3: ASSLVAWDTQY

size: -
V: TRBV4-1
J: TRBJ2-3
CDR3: ASSEYSPPPTTQY

size: -
V: TRBV5-1
J: TRBJ2-1
CDR3: ASSPQGTSDWNEQF

size: -
V: TRBV3-1/TRBV3-2
J: TRBJ2-3
CDR3: ASSQKGVGTDTQY

size: -
V: TRBV7-2
J: TRBJ1-2
CDR3: ASSLGPGVIPNYGYT

size: -
V: TRBV7-2
J: TRBJ1-3
CDR3: ASSLVSQGGNTIY